Listed below are T cell receptor beta chains from one sample, sequenced in a study of blood T cell repertoires in COVID-19. Only in-frame clones appear in the TCRdb table, and some are missing; sequencing was by immunoSEQ multiplex PCR. The data hold more than 65,000 clones, with around 76% observed a single time. Sample: peripheral blood. The source of these receptors is a woman aged 80 or older with acute or convalescent COVID-19. Both conserved end residues are part of each CDR3. A D gene is named only where the DNA matches it firmly. Only part of the rows carry a size: once, few, many, or a class if the clone is expanded.

-	TRBV6-5	TRBJ1-5	TRBD1	CATRGVGVNQPQHF	TGTGCTACCAGGGGGGTTGGTGTAAATCAGCCCCAGCATTTT
-	TRBV7-9	TRBJ1-1	-	CASSLKGGSTEAFF	TGTGCCAGCAGCTTAAAGGGGGGGAGCACTGAAGCTTTCTTT
-	TRBV6-5	TRBJ2-5	TRBD1	CASSQETGVMETQYF	TGTGCCAGCAGTCAGGAGACAGGGGTGATGGAGACCCAGTACTTC
few	TRBV5-6	TRBJ1-4	TRBD1	CASIKGAQNEKLFF	TGTGCCAGCATCAAGGGGGCACAGAATGAAAAACTGTTTTTT
-	TRBV9	TRBJ1-1	-	CASSVARVNTEAFF	TGTGCCAGCAGCGTAGCTCGGGTGAACACTGAAGCTTTCTTT
-	TRBV27	TRBJ2-1	TRBD1	CASSPLTGGDEQFF	TGTGCCAGCAGTCCCCTCACAGGGGGCGATGAGCAGTTCTTC
-	TRBV5-1	TRBJ1-6	-	CASSPGQGSNSPLHF	TGCGCCAGCAGCCCCGGCCAGGGGAGCAATTCACCCCTCCACTTT
-	TRBV29-1	TRBJ2-7	TRBD1	CSVTGQGGSYEQYF	TGCAGCGTTACCGGACAGGGAGGCTCCTACGAGCAGTACTTC
-	TRBV7-8	TRBJ2-2	-	CASSSKGTGELFF	TGTGCCAGCAGCTCCAAGGGGACCGGGGAGCTGTTTTTT
-	TRBV28	TRBJ2-3	-	CASSHSTDTQYF	TGTGCCAGCAGTCACTCCACAGATACGCAGTATTTT
once	TRBV2	TRBJ2-5	-	CASRRDQETQYF	TGTGCCAGCAGGCGAGACCAAGAGACCCAGTACTTC
-	TRBV7-3	TRBJ2-3	TRBD2	CASSRETSGGGTDTQYF	TGTGCCAGCAGCCGAGAGACTAGCGGGGGAGGCACAGATACGCAGTATTTT